This T cell receptor (beta chain) originates from a study of blood T cell repertoires in COVID-19. Across the whole study: Researchers got acute and convalescent COVID-19 samples from the United States, Italy and Spain.

Authors' analysis steps: It was from reference gene primer amplification that nucleated cell counts were estimated. Clones were read by immunoSEQ multiplex PCR, and TCRdb kept only the in-frame ones, dropping some. V and J calls and clone size are copied from that table; D and trimming were computed from the DNA. This table has hundreds of thousands of clones, 70% to 90% appearing once. The CDR3 is 15 residues long. Germline-derived CDR1 and CDR2 are SGHAT and FQNNGV. The V gene lost 1 base and the J gene lost 0 bases, with 10 bases spanning the gap. The chain links TRBV11-2 to TRBJ2-7; perhaps TRBD1 as D (6 bases). The receptor was isolated from a woman aged 45 to 65 with COVID-19, enrolled during active disease. The sample consisted of peripheral blood. CDR3 in amino acids: CASSLGQVPSYEQYF. CDR3 bases: TGTGCCAGCAGCTTAGGACAGGTCCCCTCCTACGAGCAGTACTTC.